The 3 T cell receptor beta chains presented below share a single source sample, sequenced in a study of shared clonotypes between healthy human individuals. Profiling relied on immunoSEQ multiplex PCR, and the TCRdb table lists in-frame clones only, not all of them. The sample lists more than 400,000 clones; 81% were seen once. Specimen: PBMCs. Receptor source: a woman aged 40 to 55 in good health. Some clones in this sample may be carry-over from other donors' samples.

This sequence joins TRBV19 and TRBJ1-4, with 7 bases lining up with TRBD1. Germline V gene sequence: CDR1 LNHDA, CDR2 SQIVND (reference sequence). This CDR3 spans 14 amino acids. After removal of 2 bases from V and 6 bases from J, the junction contained 3 bases not matched to a gene. CDR3 nucleotide sequence: TGTGCCAGTAGTATAACAGGGGTCTATGAAAAACTGTTTTTT. Amino acids: CASSITGVYEKLFF.

The rearrangement links TRBV29-1 to TRBJ2-5, with TRBD1 matching over 9 bases. Germline trimming cut 6 bases from V and 3 bases from J; bases unmatched to any gene: 11. Germline lookup yields CDR1 SQVTM and CDR2 ANQGSEA. The CDR3 sequence is 15 residues long. The CDR3 DNA reads TGCAGCGTGACTACCCCCGGGACAGGGAAAGAGACCCAGTACTTC. Translated: CSVTTPGTGKETQYF.

Notes on this clone: The likely explanation is a read error, given a far larger clone one base away. The gene calls are TRBV29-1 and TRBJ2-7; D is uncertain. The CDR3 has 11 amino acids. Looked up from germline, CDR1 is SQVTM and CDR2 is ANQGSEA. CDR3 DNA: TGCAGCGTTGAAGGGGCCTACGAGAAGTACTTC. Protein product: CSVEGAYEKYF.